The present T cell receptor beta chain was sequenced within a study of blood T cell repertoires in COVID-19. The CDR3 has 15 residues. Germline CDR1 reads MRHNA; CDR2 reads SNTAGT. Between the trimmed V and J ends, which lost 2 bases and 1 base, there was a span of 6 bases. Produced via immunoSEQ multiplex PCR; TCRdb's table is partial and in-frame only. This sample yields tens of thousands of clones, of which approximately 96% are seen a single time; around 4% belongs to the top ten. The count of this clone is one. The chain has TRBV6-4 and TRBJ2-6; D is possibly TRBD2 (6 bases). This receptor was taken from a human donor with active COVID-19. The donor label of this sample is uncertain. Sequenced input: peripheral blood. CDR3 in amino acids: CASSDGGSGANVLTF. The CDR3 coding sequence is TGTGCCAGCAGTGACGGGGGGTCTGGGGCCAACGTCCTGACTTTC.